This section outlines one TCR beta chain sequence together with its context. Antigen: not known. V trimming: 6 bases; J trimming: 1 base; junction bases outside the gene matches: 1. In germline, CDR1 is PRHDT, CDR2 FYEKMQ (reference sequence). The CDR3 runs 15 residues. The entry originates in a study of shared clonotypes between healthy human individuals. Profiled with immunoSEQ multiplex PCR; TCRdb holds only in-frame clones, not every one. The repertoire has around 600,000 clones, more than 95% of them found once; the top ten carry about 0.06%. Study-level findings and limits: All-four-donor shared clonotypes had higher generation probabilities than non-shared clonotypes did. Sample collection involved blood only; tissue repertoires are likely different.

Material for sequencing was naive CD4+ T cells sorted from blood. Subset in this sample: CD45RA+ positively selected. This receptor was identified in a woman in her twenties or thirties in good health. The chain couples TRBV13 to TRBJ2-7; 15 bases match TRBD2. DNA for the CDR3: TGTGCCAGCAGAGGACTAGCGGGAGGGTCCTACGAGCAGTACTTC. It yields the protein CASRGLAGGSYEQYF.